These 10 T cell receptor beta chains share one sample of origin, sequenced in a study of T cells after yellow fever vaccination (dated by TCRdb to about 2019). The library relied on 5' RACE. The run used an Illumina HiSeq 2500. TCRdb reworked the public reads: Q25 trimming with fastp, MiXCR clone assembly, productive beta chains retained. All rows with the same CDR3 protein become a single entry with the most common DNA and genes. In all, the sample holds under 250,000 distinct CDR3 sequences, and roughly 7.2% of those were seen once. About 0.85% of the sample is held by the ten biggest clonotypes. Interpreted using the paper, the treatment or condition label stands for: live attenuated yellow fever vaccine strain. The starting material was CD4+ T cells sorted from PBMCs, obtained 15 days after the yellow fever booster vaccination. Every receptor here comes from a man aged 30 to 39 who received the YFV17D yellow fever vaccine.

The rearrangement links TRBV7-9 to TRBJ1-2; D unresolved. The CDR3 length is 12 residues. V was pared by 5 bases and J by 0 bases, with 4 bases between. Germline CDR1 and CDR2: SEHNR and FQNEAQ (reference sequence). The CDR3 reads CASSATNYGYTF. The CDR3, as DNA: TGTGCCAGCAGCGCAACTAACTATGGCTACACCTTC.

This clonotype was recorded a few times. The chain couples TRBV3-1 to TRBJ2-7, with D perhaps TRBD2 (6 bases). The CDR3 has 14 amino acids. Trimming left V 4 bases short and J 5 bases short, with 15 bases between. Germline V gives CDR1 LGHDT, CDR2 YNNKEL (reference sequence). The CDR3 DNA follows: TGTGCCAGCAGCCTCAATGCAGGCGGGAACGAGCAGTACTTC. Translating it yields CASSLNAGGNEQYF.

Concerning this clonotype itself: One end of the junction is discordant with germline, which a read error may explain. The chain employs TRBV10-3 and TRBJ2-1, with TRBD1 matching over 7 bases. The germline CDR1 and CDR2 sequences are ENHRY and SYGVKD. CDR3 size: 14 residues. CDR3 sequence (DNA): TGTGCCATCACTGAGACAGGGACCTACAATGAGCAGTTCTTC. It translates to CAITETGTYNEQFF.

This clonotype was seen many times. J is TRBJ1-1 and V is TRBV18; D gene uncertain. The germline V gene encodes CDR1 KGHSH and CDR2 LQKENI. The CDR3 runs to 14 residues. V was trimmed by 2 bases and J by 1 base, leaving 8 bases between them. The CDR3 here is CASSPTAQNTEAFF. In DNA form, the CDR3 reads TGTGCCAGCTCACCAACGGCCCAGAACACTGAAGCTTTCTTT. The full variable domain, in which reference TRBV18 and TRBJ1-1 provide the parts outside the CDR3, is NAGVMQNPRHLVRRRGQEARLRCSPMKGHSHVYWYRQLPEEGLKFMVYLQKENIIDESGMPKERFSAEFPKEGPSILRIQQVVRGDSAAYFCASSPTAQNTEAFFGQGTRLTVV.

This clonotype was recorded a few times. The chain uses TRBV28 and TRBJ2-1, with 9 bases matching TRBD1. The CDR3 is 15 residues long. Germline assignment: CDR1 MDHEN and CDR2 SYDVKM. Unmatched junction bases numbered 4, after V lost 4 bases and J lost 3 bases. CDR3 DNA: TGTGCCAGCAGTTCACAGGGGGCGGGCTACAATGAGCAGTTCTTC. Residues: CASSSQGAGYNEQFF.

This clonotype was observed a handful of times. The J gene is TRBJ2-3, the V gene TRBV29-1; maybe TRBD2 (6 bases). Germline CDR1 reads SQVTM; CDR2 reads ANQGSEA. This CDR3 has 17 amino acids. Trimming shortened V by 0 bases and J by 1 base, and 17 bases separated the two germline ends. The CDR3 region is CSVEDVATPGGTDTQYF. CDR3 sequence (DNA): TGCAGCGTTGAAGACGTAGCCACGCCGGGGGGCACAGATACGCAGTATTTT.

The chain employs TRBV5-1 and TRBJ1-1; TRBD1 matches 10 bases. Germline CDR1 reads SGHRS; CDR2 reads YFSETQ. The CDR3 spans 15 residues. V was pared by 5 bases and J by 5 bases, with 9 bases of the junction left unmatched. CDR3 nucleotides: TGCGCCAGCAGACCTATAGACAGGGGGCTGACTGAAGCTTTCTTT. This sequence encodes CASRPIDRGLTEAFF.

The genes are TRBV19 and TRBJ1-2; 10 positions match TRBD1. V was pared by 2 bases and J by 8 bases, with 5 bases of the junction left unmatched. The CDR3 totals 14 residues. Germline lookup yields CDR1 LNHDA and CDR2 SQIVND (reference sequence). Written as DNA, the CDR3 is TGTGCCAGTAGTATACAGGGACAGGGGAGCGGCTACACCTTC. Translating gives CASSIQGQGSGYTF.

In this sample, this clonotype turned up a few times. CDR3 coding DNA: TGTGCCAGCAGTTACCAAGGGGCTGGGCAGGGGGGGATCGGGGCCAAAAACATTCAGTACTTC. It encodes CASSYQGAGQGGIGAKNIQYF. The chain links TRBV6-2 or TRBV6-3 to TRBJ2-4, with D perhaps assigned TRBD1 or TRBD2 (7 bases each). The CDR3 sequence is 21 residues long. Germline V CDR1 and CDR2: MNHEY, SVGEGT. The V gene lost 2 bases and the J gene lost 1 base, with 27 bases spanning the gap.

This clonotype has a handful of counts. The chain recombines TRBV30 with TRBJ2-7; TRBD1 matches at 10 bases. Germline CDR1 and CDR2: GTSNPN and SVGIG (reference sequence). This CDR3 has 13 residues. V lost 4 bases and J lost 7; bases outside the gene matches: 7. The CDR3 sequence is CAWNRDRGREQYF. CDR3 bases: TGTGCCTGGAACCGGGACAGGGGCCGTGAGCAGTACTTC.